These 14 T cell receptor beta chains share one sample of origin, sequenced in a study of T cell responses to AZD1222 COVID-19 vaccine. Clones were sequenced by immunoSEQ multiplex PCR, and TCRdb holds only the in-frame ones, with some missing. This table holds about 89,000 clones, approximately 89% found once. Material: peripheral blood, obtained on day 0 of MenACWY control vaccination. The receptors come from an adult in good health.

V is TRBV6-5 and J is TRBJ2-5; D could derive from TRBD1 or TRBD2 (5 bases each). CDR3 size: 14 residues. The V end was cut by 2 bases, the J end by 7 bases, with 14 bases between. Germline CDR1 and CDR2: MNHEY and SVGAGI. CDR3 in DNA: TGTGCCAGCAGTTACGACGAGGGGCCGGGGACCCAGTACTTC. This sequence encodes CASSYDEGPGTQYF.

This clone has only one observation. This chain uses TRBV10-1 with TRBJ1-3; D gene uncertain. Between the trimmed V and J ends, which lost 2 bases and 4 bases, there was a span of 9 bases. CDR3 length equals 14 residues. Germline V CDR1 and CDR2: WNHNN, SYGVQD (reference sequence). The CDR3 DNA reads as TGCGCCAGCAGTGAGCCATGGATCGGAAACACCATATATTTT. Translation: CASSEPWIGNTIYF.

CDR3 in amino acids: CASSTPGQGGLGYGYTF. The CDR3, as DNA: TGTGCCAGTAGTACCCCGGGACAGGGAGGCCTCGGCTATGGCTACACCTTC. This chain uses TRBV19 with TRBJ1-2; 9 bases fit TRBD1. With V trimmed by 4 bases and J by 4 bases, 13 bases remained unmatched. This CDR3 is 17 amino acids long. CDR1 LNHDA and CDR2 SQIVND come from the germline V gene (reference sequence).

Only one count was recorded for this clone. CDR3 in amino acids: CASSLGDQPQHF. The CDR3, as DNA: TGTGCCAGCAGCTTAGGCGATCAGCCCCAGCATTTT. The chain recombines TRBV7-9 with TRBJ1-5, with D unresolved. The CDR3 sequence is 12 residues long. CDR1 and CDR2 (germline): SEHNR, FQNEAQ (reference sequence). The germline V and J ends were trimmed by 1 base and 5 bases, with 3 bases remaining between them.

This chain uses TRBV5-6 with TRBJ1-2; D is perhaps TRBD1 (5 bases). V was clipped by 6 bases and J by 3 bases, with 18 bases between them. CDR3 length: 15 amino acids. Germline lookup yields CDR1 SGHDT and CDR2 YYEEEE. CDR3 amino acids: CASTPGGGRYYGYTF. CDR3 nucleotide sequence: TGTGCCAGCACCCCGGGGGGGGGACGCTACTATGGCTACACCTTC.

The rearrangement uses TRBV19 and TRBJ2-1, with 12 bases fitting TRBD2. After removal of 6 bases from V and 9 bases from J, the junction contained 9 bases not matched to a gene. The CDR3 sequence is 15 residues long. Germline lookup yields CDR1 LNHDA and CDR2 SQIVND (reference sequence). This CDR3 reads CASRTLAGGPSEQFF. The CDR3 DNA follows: TGTGCCAGTAGAACTCTAGCGGGAGGGCCGAGTGAGCAGTTCTTC.

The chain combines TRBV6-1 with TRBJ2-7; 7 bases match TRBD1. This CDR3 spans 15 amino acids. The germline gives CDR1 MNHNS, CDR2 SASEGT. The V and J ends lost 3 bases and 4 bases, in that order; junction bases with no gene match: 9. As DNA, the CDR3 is TGTGCCAGCAGTGACCGGGACAGAGCGTCTTACGAGCAGTACTTC. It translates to CASSDRDRASYEQYF.

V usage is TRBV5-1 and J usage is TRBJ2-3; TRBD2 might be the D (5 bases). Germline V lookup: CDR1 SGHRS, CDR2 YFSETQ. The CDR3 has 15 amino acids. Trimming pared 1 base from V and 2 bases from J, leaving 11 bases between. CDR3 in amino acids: CASSLSRGNTDTQYF. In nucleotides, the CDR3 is TGCGCCAGCAGCTTGTCCCGGGGTAACACAGATACGCAGTATTTT.

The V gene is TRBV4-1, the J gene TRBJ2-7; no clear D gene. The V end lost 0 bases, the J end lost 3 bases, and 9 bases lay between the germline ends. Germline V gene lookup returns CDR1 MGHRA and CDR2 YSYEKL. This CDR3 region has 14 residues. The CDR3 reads CASSQDTTFYEQYF. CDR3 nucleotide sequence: TGCGCCAGCAGCCAAGATACCACGTTCTACGAGCAGTACTTC.

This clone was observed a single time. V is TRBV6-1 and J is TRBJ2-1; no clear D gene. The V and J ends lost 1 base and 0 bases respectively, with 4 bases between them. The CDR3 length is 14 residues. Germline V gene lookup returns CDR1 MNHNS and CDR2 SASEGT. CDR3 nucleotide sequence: TGTGCCAGCAGTGAAGGTAGCTCCTACAATGAGCAGTTCTTC. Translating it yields CASSEGSSYNEQFF.

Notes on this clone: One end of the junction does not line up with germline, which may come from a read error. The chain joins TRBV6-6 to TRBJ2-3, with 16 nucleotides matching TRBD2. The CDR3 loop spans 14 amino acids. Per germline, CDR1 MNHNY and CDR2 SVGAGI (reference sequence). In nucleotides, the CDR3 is TGTGCCAGCACCCCGGGACTAGCGGGGGGGGAGAGGGTTTTT. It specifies CASTPGLAGGERVF.

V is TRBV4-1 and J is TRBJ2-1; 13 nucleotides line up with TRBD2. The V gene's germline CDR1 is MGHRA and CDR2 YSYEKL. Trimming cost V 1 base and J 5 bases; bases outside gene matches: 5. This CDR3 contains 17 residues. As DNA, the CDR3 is TGCGCCAGCAGCCAAGGGGTGGGGACTAGCGGGAACAATGAGCAGTTCTTC. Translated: CASSQGVGTSGNNEQFF.

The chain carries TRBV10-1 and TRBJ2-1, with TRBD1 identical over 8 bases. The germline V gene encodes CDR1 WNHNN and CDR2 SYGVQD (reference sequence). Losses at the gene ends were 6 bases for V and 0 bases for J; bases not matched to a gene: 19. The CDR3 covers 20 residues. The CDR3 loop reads CASRESWPGGSLISYNEQFF. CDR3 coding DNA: TGCGCCAGCAGGGAAAGTTGGCCAGGGGGCTCCCTAATCTCCTACAATGAGCAGTTCTTC.

Here the CDR3 DNA reads TGTGCCAGCAGCCTTCGACAGGGGAAGAACACTGAAGCTTTCTTT. This gives the protein CASSLRQGKNTEAFF. The chain is built from TRBV6-4 and TRBJ1-1; TRBD1 agrees at 8 bases. The germline gives CDR1 MRHNA, CDR2 SNTAGT. The CDR3 runs to 15 residues. J gave up 1 base and V 6 bases, and 7 bases lay outside the gene matches.